Below, 20 T cell receptor beta chains from the same sample are listed, as sequenced in a study of early T cells in non-severe SARS-CoV-2 infection. TCRdb processed the 5' RACE reads anew with MiXCR; each CDR3 protein has one entry. Here the sample spans 35,000 to 45,000 distinct CDR3 sequences, 5.3% being singletons. Sequenced input: whole blood. The receptor source for this set is an adult who was a healthcare worker with PCR-confirmed SARS-CoV-2 infection or an uninfected control (not recorded which).

In its sample, this clonotype was seen many times. The rearrangement links TRBV14 to TRBJ2-3, with 7 bases identical to TRBD2. V shed 1 base and J 6 bases; nucleotides not matched to a gene: 4. This CDR3 spans 14 amino acids. Germline loops: CDR1 SGHDN, CDR2 FVKESK. CDR3 protein: CASSQGYGGDTQYF. CDR3 bases: TGTGCCAGCAGCCAAGGATACGGGGGGGATACGCAGTATTTT.

This clonotype was detected many times. The genes are TRBV7-8 and TRBJ2-1; D is uncertain. Germline V gene sequence: CDR1 SGHVS, CDR2 FQNEAQ. The CDR3 spans 12 residues. V shed 5 bases and J shed 7 bases, with 9 bases lying between them. CDR3 DNA sequence: TGTGCCAGCAGCCCGGCCGCAAATGAGCAGTTCTTC. Amino acids: CASSPAANEQFF. The variable domain in full, with the rest retrieved from reference TRBV7-8 and TRBJ2-1, is GAGVSQSPRYKVAKRGQDVALRCDPISGHVSLFWYQQALGQGPEFLTYFQNEAQLDKSGLPSDRFFAERPEGSVSTLKIQRTQQEDSAVYLCASSPAANEQFFGPGTRLTVL.

The V call is TRBV20-1, the J call TRBJ2-4; D not certain. Trimming left V 4 bases short and J 2 bases short, with 21 bases between. The CDR3 is 17 residues long. Germline CDR1 and CDR2: DFQATT and SNEGSKA (reference sequence). CDR3 nucleotide sequence: TGCAGTGCTACTAACCCAGAGTTATTACCATCCAAAAACATTCAGTACTTC. Residues: CSATNPELLPSKNIQYF.

This clonotype was counted ten times or more. V is TRBV19 and J is TRBJ1-4; D not resolved. Looked up from germline, CDR1 is LNHDA and CDR2 is SQIVND (reference sequence). V gave up 7 bases and J gave up 0 bases, with 9 bases separating them. CDR3 size: 14 residues. The CDR3 reads CASTGGATNEKLFF. The DNA of the CDR3 is TGTGCCAGTACGGGCGGAGCAACTAATGAAAAACTGTTTTTT.

In its sample, this clonotype was seen many times. This chain links TRBV20-1 with TRBJ1-6, with a tentative D call TRBD1 (6 bases). Germline CDR1 and CDR2: DFQATT and SNEGSKA (reference sequence). Trimming left V 2 bases short and J 7 bases short, with 9 bases between. This CDR3 has 13 residues. The CDR3 here is CSARPQGNSPLHF. The CDR3 nucleotides are TGCAGTGCTAGACCCCAGGGGAATTCACCCCTCCACTTT.

In its sample, this clonotype was seen many times. The chain links TRBV7-2 to TRBJ1-2; D gene uncertain. Germline CDR1 and CDR2: SGHTA and FQGNSA. V was pared by 2 bases and J by 3 bases, with 7 bases between. This CDR3 spans 13 amino acids. The CDR3: CASSLTRDYGYTF. The CDR3 DNA sequence: TGTGCCAGCAGCTTAACGAGGGACTATGGCTACACCTTC.

This clonotype was picked up a small number of times. The chain recombines TRBV27 with TRBJ2-7; D may be TRBD1 (5 bases). V was cut by 5 bases and J by 2 bases, with 16 bases left in between. The CDR3 consists of 15 residues. CDR1 and CDR2 (germline): MNHEY, SMNVEV (reference sequence). As DNA, the CDR3 is TGTGCCAGCAGTCAAGGGGTTAGGGTCCCCTACGAGCAGTACTTC. This translates into CASSQGVRVPYEQYF.

This clonotype occurred many times. This sequence joins TRBV28 and TRBJ2-7, with TRBD2 as a possible D gene (6 bases). The CDR3 sequence is 13 residues long. The germline CDR1 and CDR2 sequences are MDHEN and SYDVKM. Trimming left V 3 bases short and J 7 bases short, with 13 bases between. CDR3 nucleotides: TGTGCCAGCAGTTTGGGCACGGCGGGAGAGCAGTACTTC. Translated, it gives CASSLGTAGEQYF.

In its sample, this clonotype was seen many times. The chain recombines TRBV5-1 with TRBJ2-7, with 7 bases aligning to TRBD1. The trim removed 1 base at V and 6 bases at J, leaving 13 bases unmatched. The CDR3 loop spans 16 amino acids. Germline V lookup: CDR1 SGHRS, CDR2 YFSETQ. In DNA form, the CDR3 reads TGCGCCAGCAGCTTGAACATCCAGGGGGTTCTGGGCGAGCAGTACTTC. Translating gives CASSLNIQGVLGEQYF.

This clonotype was counted ten times or more. The gene calls are TRBV20-1 and TRBJ2-1; a weak D match, TRBD2 (5 bases). The V and J ends lost 1 base and 8 bases respectively, with 15 bases between them. The CDR3 consists of 14 residues. Germline CDR1 is DFQATT and CDR2 is SNEGSKA (reference sequence). This chain's CDR3 is CSARGFWGEDEQFF. Here the CDR3 DNA reads TGCAGTGCTAGAGGGTTCTGGGGAGAGGATGAGCAGTTCTTC.

This clonotype has ten or more counts. The rearrangement uses TRBV12-5 and TRBJ2-3; weak D call: TRBD1 (7 bases). This CDR3 has 14 residues. Trimming pared 6 bases from V and 8 bases from J, leaving 18 bases between. The V gene's germline CDR1 is LGHNT and CDR2 FRNRAP. The DNA of the CDR3 is TGTGCTAGTGGCACAGGGGAAGGGCGGGGTACGCAGTATTTT. Translating it yields CASGTGEGRGTQYF.

This clonotype has only a few counts. J is TRBJ1-1 and V is TRBV6-6; D call uncertain. The length of the CDR3 is 12 residues. CDR1 MNHNY and CDR2 SVGAGI come from the germline V gene (reference sequence). The V end was cut by 7 bases, the J end by 1 base, with 7 bases between. Here the CDR3 reads CASTEENTEAFF. The CDR3 DNA sequence: TGTGCCAGCACCGAGGAGAACACTGAAGCTTTCTTT.

This clonotype was recorded a few times. The V gene is TRBV10-3, the J gene TRBJ1-1, with 11 bases matching TRBD1. The CDR3 covers 14 residues. Losses at the gene ends were 7 bases for V and 4 bases for J; bases not matched to a gene: 5. Germline V CDR1 and CDR2: ENHRY, SYGVKD. The CDR3 coding sequence is TGTGCCATCAACACGGGACAGGGGGGCACTGAAGCTTTCTTT. Its translation is CAINTGQGGTEAFF.

In its sample, this clonotype was seen a few times. At one end the junction does not follow the germline gene, possibly because of a read error. Written as DNA, the CDR3 is TGTGCCTGGAGTAAAGGGACAGGCAAGCAGCCCCAGCATTTT. It encodes CAWSKGTGKQPQHF. The rearrangement links TRBV30 to TRBJ1-5; TRBD1 matches 8 bases. Germline V gene data show CDR1 as GTSNPN and CDR2 as SVGIG (reference sequence). The CDR3 extends over 14 amino acids.

This clonotype has just a few counts. The rearrangement links TRBV3-1 to TRBJ2-3; 10 bases map to TRBD1. The CDR3 is made up of 15 amino acids. V lost 7 bases, J lost 4 bases, and 8 bases stayed unmatched. Germline CDR1 and CDR2: LGHDT and YNNKEL (reference sequence). Here the CDR3 reads CASKRGQGLADTQYF. CDR3 DNA: TGTGCCAGCAAACGGGGACAGGGGCTCGCAGATACGCAGTATTTT.

This clonotype was recorded many times. The V gene is TRBV7-3, the J gene TRBJ1-4; no clear D. CDR3 length: 13 residues. The V and J ends lost 5 bases and 4 bases respectively, with 8 bases between them. Looked up from germline, CDR1 is SGHTA and CDR2 is FQGTGA. Written as DNA, the CDR3 is TGTGCCAGCAGCCGTCAGGTTAATGAAAAACTGTTTTTT. Its protein product is CASSRQVNEKLFF. The entire variable domain, with the rest obtained from reference TRBV7-3 and TRBJ1-4, is as follows: GAGVSQTPSNKVTEKGKYVELRCDPISGHTALYWYRQSLGQGPEFLIYFQGTGAADDSGLPNDRFFAVRPEGSVSTLKIQRTERGDSAVYLCASSRQVNEKLFFGSGTQLSVL.

This clonotype was counted many times. The chain links TRBV10-3 to TRBJ2-2; 10 nucleotides align to TRBD2. The V gene end was trimmed by 2 bases and the J gene end by 7 bases; junction bases not matched to a gene: 7. Germline V CDR1 and CDR2: ENHRY, SYGVKD. The CDR3 has 16 residues. CDR3 in DNA: TGTGCCATCAGTGAGAGGCTAGCGGGAGAAGTCGGGGAGCTGTTTTTT. This sequence encodes CAISERLAGEVGELFF.

Relative to its sample, this clonotype is medium-sized. V is TRBV20-1 and J is TRBJ2-1; possibly TRBD1 or TRBD2 for D (5 bases each). Germline CDR1 and CDR2: DFQATT and SNEGSKA (reference sequence). CDR3 length: 13 residues. Deletions cut 5 bases from V and 5 bases from J, with 13 bases between. As DNA, the CDR3 is TGCAGTGCTCCTAGCTTCAGGGACAATGAGCAGTTCTTC. Amino acids: CSAPSFRDNEQFF.

This clonotype occurred a few times. V usage is TRBV28 and J usage is TRBJ2-7, with D unresolved. The CDR3 has 12 residues. Trimming took 7 bases from V and 13 from J, leaving 20 bases between them. The germline CDR1 and CDR2 sequences are MDHEN and SYDVKM. The CDR3 region has the DNA TGTGCCAGCACCTCGCCTAAGAAGCCCCTTTACTTC. It specifies CASTSPKKPLYF.

This clonotype has a count of ten or more. The chain employs TRBV3-1 and TRBJ2-3; 11 nucleotides match TRBD2. This CDR3 spans 16 amino acids. Germline lookup yields CDR1 LGHDT and CDR2 YNNKEL (reference sequence). The trim removed 2 bases at V and 5 bases at J, leaving 6 bases unmatched. CDR3 DNA: TGTGCCAGCAGCCAACTAGCGGGGGGCCGTGGAGATACGCAGTATTTT. This encodes CASSQLAGGRGDTQYF.